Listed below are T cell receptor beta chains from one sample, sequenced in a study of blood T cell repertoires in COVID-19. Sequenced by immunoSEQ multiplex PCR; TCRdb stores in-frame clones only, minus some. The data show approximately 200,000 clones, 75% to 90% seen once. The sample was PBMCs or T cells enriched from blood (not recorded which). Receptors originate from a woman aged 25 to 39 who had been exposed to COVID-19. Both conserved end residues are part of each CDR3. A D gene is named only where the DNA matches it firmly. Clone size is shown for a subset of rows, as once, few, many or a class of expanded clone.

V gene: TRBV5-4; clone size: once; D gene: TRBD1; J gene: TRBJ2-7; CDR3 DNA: TGTGCCAGCAGACAAGCAGGGGGCGAGCAGTACTTC; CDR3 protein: CASRQAGGEQYF
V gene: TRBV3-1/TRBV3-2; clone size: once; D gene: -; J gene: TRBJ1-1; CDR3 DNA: TGTGCCAGCAGCTTTCGAGGGGGGGTCGGGGCTTTCTTT; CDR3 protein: CASSFRGGVGAFF
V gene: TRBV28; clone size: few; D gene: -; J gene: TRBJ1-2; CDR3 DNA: TGTGCCAGCAGAAGCTATAACTATGGCTACACCTTC; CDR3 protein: CASRSYNYGYTF
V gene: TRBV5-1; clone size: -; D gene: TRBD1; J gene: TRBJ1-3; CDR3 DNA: TGCGCCAGCAGCACCGGGACAGCTTACTCTGGAAACACCATATATTTT; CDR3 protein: CASSTGTAYSGNTIYF
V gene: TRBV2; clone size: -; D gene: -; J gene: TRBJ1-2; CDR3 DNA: TGTGCCAGCACTCCGGGCGGGAATGGCTACACCTTC; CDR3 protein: CASTPGGNGYTF
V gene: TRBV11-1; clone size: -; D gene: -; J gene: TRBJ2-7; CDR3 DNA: TGTGCCAGCAGCTTCACGACTAGAACATACTACGAGCAGTACTTC; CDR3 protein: CASSFTTRTYYEQYF
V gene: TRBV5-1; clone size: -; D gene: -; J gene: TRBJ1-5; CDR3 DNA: TGCGCCAGCAGCTTGGCCAGTGGCCCCAATCAGCCCCAGCATTTT; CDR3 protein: CASSLASGPNQPQHF
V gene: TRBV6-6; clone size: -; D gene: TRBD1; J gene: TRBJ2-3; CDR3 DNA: TGTGCCAGCAGTTACAGCTTGACAGGGTACACAGATACGCAGTATTTT; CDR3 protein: CASSYSLTGYTDTQYF
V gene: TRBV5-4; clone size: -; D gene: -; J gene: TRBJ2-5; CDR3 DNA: TGTGCCAGCAGCGATCTTAGCGTACCACAAGAGACCCAGTACTTC; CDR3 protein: CASSDLSVPQETQYF
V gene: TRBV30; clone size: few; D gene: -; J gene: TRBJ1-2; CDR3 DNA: TGTGCCTGGAGTCCTACCTCTTCCTATGGCTACACCTTC; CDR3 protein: CAWSPTSSYGYTF
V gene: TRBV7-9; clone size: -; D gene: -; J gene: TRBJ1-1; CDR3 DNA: TGTGCCAGCAGCTTAGCAGTTTTCGGGGTCCCTGAAGCTTTCTTT; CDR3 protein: CASSLAVFGVPEAFF
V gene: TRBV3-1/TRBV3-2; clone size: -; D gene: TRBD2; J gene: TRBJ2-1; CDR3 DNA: TGTGCCAGCAGCCGGGCCGGGACTATTCCCCCCGAGCAGTTCTTC; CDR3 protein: CASSRAGTIPPEQFF
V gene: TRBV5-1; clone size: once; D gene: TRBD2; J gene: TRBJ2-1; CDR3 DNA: TGCGCCAGCAGCTTGGGTGCGGGAGTGACCTACAATGAGCAGTTCTTC; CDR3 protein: CASSLGAGVTYNEQFF
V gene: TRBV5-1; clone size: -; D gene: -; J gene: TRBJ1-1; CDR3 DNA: TGCGCCAGCAGCTTGGAGGGTCGGGGAACTGAAGCTTTCTTT; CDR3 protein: CASSLEGRGTEAFF
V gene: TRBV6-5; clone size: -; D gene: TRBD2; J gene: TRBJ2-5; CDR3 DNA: TGTGCCAGCAGGAAGGGACTAGCGGAAGAGACCCAGTACTTC; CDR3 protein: CASRKGLAEETQYF